The 20 T cell receptor beta chains presented below share a single source sample, sequenced in a study of long-term antiretroviral therapy in people with HIV. The immunoSEQ assay was v3.0, run at survey level. Some clones are missing from TCRdb's copy, which holds only in-frame ones; the method was immunoSEQ multiplex PCR. The table has about 30,000 clones, around 84% seen once. The sequencing here drew on unsorted PBMCs, taken roughly 2.9 years before starting antiretroviral therapy. These receptors came from a woman aged 30 to 39 with HIV.

This chain uses TRBV27 with TRBJ1-6; 7 bases agree with TRBD1. There are 12 residues in the CDR3. Germline V lookup: CDR1 MNHEY, CDR2 SMNVEV (reference sequence). V was pared by 8 bases and J by 14 bases, with 9 bases of the junction left unmatched. The CDR3 nucleotides are TGTGCCAGCTCCTTCCAGGGGGGCACCCTCCACTTT. It codes for CASSFQGGTLHF.

This rearrangement joins TRBV10-2 to TRBJ2-1, with TRBD2 matching 9 bases. V lost 3 bases and J lost 14; bases outside the gene matches: 8. In germline, CDR1 is WSHSY, CDR2 SAAADI. The CDR3 runs 13 residues. In nucleotides, the CDR3 is TGCGCCAGCAGTGATTCTAGCGGGGAGGGGGAGTTCTTC. Its translation: CASSDSSGEGEFF.

The rearrangement links TRBV6-5 to TRBJ2-7; 7 positions agree with TRBD1. The V segment lost 5 bases and the J segment 0 bases; nucleotides outside the gene matches: 7. This CDR3 comprises 15 residues. CDR1 is MNHEY and CDR2 is SVGAGI in the germline V gene. CDR3 in amino acids: CASSPYRGYSYEQYF. CDR3 coding DNA: TGTGCCAGCAGTCCTTACAGGGGCTACTCCTACGAGCAGTACTTC.

This chain links TRBV5-1 with TRBJ2-5, with TRBD1 matching over 8 bases. After removal of 4 bases from V and 5 bases from J, the junction contained 7 bases not matched to a gene. CDR1 SGHRS and CDR2 YFSETQ come from the germline V gene. The CDR3 has 14 amino acids. This CDR3 reads CASSPDREPETQYF. The CDR3 bases are TGCGCCAGCAGCCCGGACAGGGAGCCCGAGACCCAGTACTTC.

This chain connects TRBV5-1 to TRBJ1-5; D gene uncertain. Trimming took 0 bases from V and 5 from J, leaving 9 bases between them. The CDR3 has 14 amino acids. The germline gives CDR1 SGHRS, CDR2 YFSETQ. As DNA, the CDR3 is TGCGCCAGCAGCTTGGAAGGGTGGGATCAGCCCCAGCATTTT. Amino acid sequence: CASSLEGWDQPQHF.

CDR3 DNA: TGTGCCAGCAGCTCCTTCAGGGGCGACAGGGAGCCCCCCTACGAGCAGTACGTC. It specifies CASSSFRGDREPPYEQYV. The V call is TRBV21-1, the J call TRBJ2-7; no DNA check was done on the table's D call, TRBD1. TRBV21-1 is a pseudogene locus. CDR3 size: 18 residues.

V and J are TRBV30 and TRBJ1-4, with a possible D match to TRBD1 (6 bases). CDR1 and CDR2 (germline): GTSNPN, SVGIG (reference sequence). The V end was cut by 4 bases, the J end by 5 bases, with 11 bases between. The CDR3 loop spans 13 amino acids. DNA for the CDR3: TGTGCCTGGAACTACAGGGAGAATGAAAAACTGTTTTTT. It translates to CAWNYRENEKLFF.

The rearrangement links TRBV30 to TRBJ1-2, with D perhaps TRBD1 (5 bases). The V end was cut by 0 bases, the J end by 0 bases, with 11 bases between. This CDR3 spans 15 amino acids. Germline values: CDR1 GTSNPN, CDR2 SVGIG (reference sequence). The CDR3 loop reads CAWSVLPTANYGYTF. The CDR3 coding sequence is TGTGCCTGGAGTGTACTCCCGACAGCTAACTATGGCTACACCTTC.

The V call is TRBV27, the J call TRBJ2-1; TRBD2 matches 11 bases. Germline V gene lookup returns CDR1 MNHEY and CDR2 SMNVEV (reference sequence). This CDR3 region has 17 residues. With 5 bases clipped from V and 0 bases from J, the junction kept 6 bases outside the gene matches. CDR3 residues: CASSGPSGGLSYNEQFF. The CDR3 DNA sequence: TGTGCCAGCAGTGGTCCTAGCGGGGGGCTCTCCTACAATGAGCAGTTCTTC.

The chain joins TRBV4-1 to TRBJ2-5; D is perhaps TRBD1 or TRBD2 (6 bases each). This CDR3 has 16 residues. In germline, CDR1 is MGHRA, CDR2 YSYEKL. Between the trimmed V and J ends, which lost 1 base and 4 bases, there was a span of 16 bases. CDR3 region: CASSQVGGQRGETQYF. Here the CDR3 DNA reads TGCGCCAGCAGCCAAGTTGGGGGGCAGAGGGGAGAGACCCAGTACTTC.

This chain uses TRBV28 with TRBJ1-4; TRBD1 is a possible D gene (5 bases). The CDR3 has 17 residues. Per germline, CDR1 MDHEN and CDR2 SYDVKM. V lost 3 bases and J 7 bases, leaving 21 bases between the germline ends. The CDR3 sequence: CASSFGGAEGVSEKLFF. The CDR3 DNA is TGTGCCAGCAGTTTTGGAGGGGCGGAAGGCGTGAGTGAAAAACTGTTTTTT. Full variable domain (missing parts from reference TRBV28 and TRBJ1-4): DVKVTQSSRYLVKRTGEKVFLECVQDMDHENMFWYRQDPGLGLRLIYFSYDVKMKEKGDIPEGYSVSREKKERFSLILESASTNQTSMYLCASSFGGAEGVSEKLFFGSGTQLSVL.

The chain recombines TRBV7-2 with TRBJ2-5; 10 nucleotides match TRBD2. The CDR3 covers 16 residues. In germline, CDR1 is SGHTA, CDR2 FQGNSA. J lost 2 bases, V lost 1 base, and 4 bases had no gene match. The chain's CDR3 is CASSLGLAGVQETQYF. For the CDR3, the DNA is TGTGCCAGCAGCTTAGGGCTAGCGGGGGTACAAGAGACCCAGTACTTC. Based on the CDR3 plus reference TRBV7-2 and TRBJ2-5, the full variable domain is GAGVSQSPSNKVTEKGKDVELRCDPISGHTALYWYRQSLGQGLEFLIYFQGNSAPDKSGLPSDRFSAERTGGSVSTLTIQRTQQEDSAVYLCASSLGLAGVQETQYFGPGTRLLVL.

The chain recombines TRBV14 with TRBJ2-7; perhaps TRBD1 as D (5 bases). The germline V gene encodes CDR1 SGHDN and CDR2 FVKESK. There are 12 residues in the CDR3. Deletions cut 4 bases from V and 5 bases from J, with 9 bases between. The CDR3 nucleotides read TGTGCCAGCAGCCCGCAGGGCGACGAGCAGTACGTC. This encodes CASSPQGDEQYV.

V is TRBV6-1 and J is TRBJ2-1; possible D gene TRBD1, 6 bases. The germline CDR1 and CDR2 sequences are MNHNS and SASEGT. This CDR3 region has 15 residues. V lost 5 bases and J lost 0, with 11 bases in between. The CDR3 spells CASSLQGSSYNEQFF. In DNA, the CDR3 is TGTGCCAGCAGTTTGCAGGGGAGCTCCTACAATGAGCAGTTCTTC.

The genes are TRBV11-2 and TRBJ1-1, with D perhaps TRBD1 (5 bases). This CDR3 spans 16 amino acids. V was clipped by 1 base and J by 5 bases, with 17 bases between them. CDR1 and CDR2 from the germline V gene are SGHAT and FQNNGV. As DNA, the CDR3 is TGTGCCAGCAGCTTAGGAGCAGGCCCGCGGGGGACTGAAGCTTTCTTT. Its translation is CASSLGAGPRGTEAFF. Full variable domain (outside the CDR3, taken from reference TRBV11-2 and TRBJ1-1): EAGVAQSPRYKIIEKRQSVAFWCNPISGHATLYWYQQILGQGPKLLIQFQNNGVVDDSQLPKDRFSAERLKGVDSTLKIQPAKLEDSAVYLCASSLGAGPRGTEAFFGQGTRLTVV.

The genes are TRBV12-5 and TRBJ2-7, with D perhaps matching TRBD1 (8 bases). Trimming pared 4 bases from V and 4 bases from J, leaving 23 bases between. CDR1 and CDR2 (germline): LGHNT, FRNRAP. The CDR3 length is 17 residues. CDR3 region: CASGSVGGGQARYEQYF. DNA for the CDR3: TGTGCTAGTGGTTCGGTAGGGGGGGGACAGGCACGTTACGAGCAGTACTTC. Full variable domain (missing parts from reference TRBV12-5 and TRBJ2-7): DARVTQTPRHKVTEMGQEVTMRCQPILGHNTVFWYRQTMMQGLELLAYFRNRAPLDDSGMPKDRFSAEMPDATLATLKIQPSEPRDSAVYFCASGSVGGGQARYEQYFGPGTRLTVT.

The chain employs TRBV6-1 and TRBJ1-5; the D gene is possibly TRBD1 (6 bases). CDR3 length: 14 residues. Trimming pared 2 bases from V and 7 bases from J, leaving 12 bases between. In germline, CDR1 is MNHNS, CDR2 SASEGT. CDR3 amino acids: CASSESRGIQPQHF. CDR3 DNA: TGTGCCAGCAGTGAATCGAGGGGGATCCAGCCCCAGCATTTT.

The gene calls are TRBV19 and TRBJ2-2, with no clear D. The CDR3 sequence is 11 residues long. Trimming pared 5 bases from V and 5 bases from J, leaving 3 bases between. The germline V gene has CDR1 LNHDA and CDR2 SQIVND (reference sequence). CDR3 loop: CASSYTGELFF. The CDR3, as DNA: TGTGCCAGTAGTTATACCGGGGAGCTGTTTTTT.

This sequence joins TRBV2 and TRBJ1-5, with D possibly TRBD1 on 6 matching bases. Looked up from germline, CDR1 is SNHLY and CDR2 is FYNNEI. This CDR3 has 11 residues. Trimming left V 6 bases short and J 12 bases short, with 12 bases between. The chain's CDR3 is CASRTGTFQHF. In DNA, the CDR3 is TGTGCCAGCAGAACCGGGACATTCCAGCATTTT.

The chain carries TRBV7-8 and TRBJ2-1, with 11 bases lining up with TRBD2. With 1 base clipped from V and 5 bases from J, the junction kept 7 bases outside the gene matches. From germline, CDR1 is SGHVS and CDR2 FQNEAQ. The CDR3 is made up of 17 amino acids. In nucleotides, the CDR3 is TGTGCCAGCAGCTTAGGGCTAGCGGGGGGCCTTAACAATGAGCAGTTCTTC. Translated: CASSLGLAGGLNNEQFF.